This entry concerns a single T cell receptor beta chain. Its antigen remains unknown. Each replicate PCR on the sorted subsets used about 220 ng DNA (around 31,000 T cell genomes). Some clones are missing from TCRdb's copy, which holds only in-frame ones; the method was immunoSEQ multiplex PCR. The sample yields 2 million to 2.5 million clones, approximately 93% seen once. This sample was included in a study of shared clonotypes between healthy human individuals. The wider study: The people who gave samples were a couple of women and a few men aged 18 to 49.

Per the germline V gene, CDR1 is WNHNN and CDR2 is SYGVQD (reference sequence). Trimming removed 6 bases from V and 1 base from J, with 8 bases in between. The CDR3 runs to 13 residues. Study observations and caveats: When compared with the clonotypes that were shared by all four sorted-subset donors, the non-shared clonotypes turned out to have lower generation probabilities.

What was sequenced was naive CD4+ T cells from PBMCs. Subset noted: CD45RA+ positively selected. This TCR was sampled from a man between 18 and 29 years old in good health. Some clones in this sample may be carry-over from other donors' samples. The chain is built from TRBV10-1 and TRBJ2-3; D is possibly TRBD1 (6 bases). CDR3 region: CASSNRGTDTQYF. The CDR3 nucleotides read TGCGCCAGCAGCAACAGGGGCACAGATACGCAGTATTTT.